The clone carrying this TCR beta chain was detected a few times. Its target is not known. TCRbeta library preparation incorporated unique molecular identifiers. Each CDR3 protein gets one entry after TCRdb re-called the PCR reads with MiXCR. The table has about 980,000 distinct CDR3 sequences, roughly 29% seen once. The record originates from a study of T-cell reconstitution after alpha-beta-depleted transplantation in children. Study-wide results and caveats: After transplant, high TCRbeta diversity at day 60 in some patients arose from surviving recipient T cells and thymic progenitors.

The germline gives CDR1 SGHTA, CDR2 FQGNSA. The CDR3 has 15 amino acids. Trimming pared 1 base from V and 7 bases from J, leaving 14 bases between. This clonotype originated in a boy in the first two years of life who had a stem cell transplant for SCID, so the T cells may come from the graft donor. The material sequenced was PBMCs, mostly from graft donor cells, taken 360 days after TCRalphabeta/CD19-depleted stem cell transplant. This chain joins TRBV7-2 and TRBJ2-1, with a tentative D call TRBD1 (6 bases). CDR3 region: CASSLVGVRGNEQFF. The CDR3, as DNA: TGTGCCAGCAGCTTAGTCGGGGTCAGGGGAAATGAGCAGTTCTTC.